Below, 8 T cell receptor beta chains from the same sample are listed, as sequenced in a study of beta chain features in type 1 diabetes. Whole-study findings and limits: Across all four CD4+ subsets, people with type 1 diabetes showed modestly shorter TCRB CDR3s.

TCRB transcripts that were expressed got sequenced, as all of the isolated RNA had been reverse transcribed. Sequenced by immunoSEQ multiplex PCR; TCRdb stores in-frame clones only, minus some. The sample has hundreds of thousands of clones, about 15% seen once; the top ten hold more than 0.015%. No antigen is known for these receptors. The sample consisted of naive CD4+ T cells from blood. The receptors were gathered from a man in his late teens or twenties with type 1 diabetes.

The chain links TRBV9 to TRBJ2-2, with D maybe TRBD1 (6 bases). The CDR3 runs 17 residues. Germline CDR1 SGDLS, CDR2 YYNGEE. V was shortened by 4 bases and J by 3 bases, with 19 bases between the two germline ends. The CDR3 region is CASSPGTLGRYTGELFF. Here the CDR3 DNA reads TGTGCCAGCAGCCCTGGGACATTGGGGCGGTACACCGGGGAGCTGTTTTTT.

This clone was seen more than once but under ten times. The V gene is TRBV20-1, the J gene TRBJ2-7; no definite D call. The CDR3 spans 11 residues. Trimming removed 5 bases at V and 7 bases at J, with 12 bases between. The germline gives CDR1 DFQATT, CDR2 SNEGSKA (reference sequence). CDR3 nucleotides: TGCAGTGCTTATGCCTTGAGGGAGCAGTACTTC. Residues: CSAYALREQYF.

The chain is built from TRBV11-3 and TRBJ2-2; D is unclear. Trimming shortened V by 4 bases and J by 7 bases, and 7 bases separated the two germline ends. The germline CDR1 and CDR2 sequences are SGHNT and YENEEA. This CDR3 spans 12 amino acids. DNA for the CDR3: TGTGCCAGCAGCTCAGAGAGCGGGGAGCTGTTTTTT. It codes for CASSSESGELFF.

This clone was picked up a small number of times. The chain is built from TRBV10-3 and TRBJ2-3; 7 bases agree with TRBD1. CDR3 length: 15 amino acids. V dropped 9 bases and J dropped 4; count of bases not matched to a gene: 13. Germline loops: CDR1 ENHRY, CDR2 SYGVKD. DNA of the CDR3: TGTGCCATAGGCTCAACGACAGGGTATGCAGATACGCAGTATTTT. Protein: CAIGSTTGYADTQYF.

The chain carries TRBV19 and TRBJ2-1; weak D call: TRBD2 (5 bases). Germline CDR1 is LNHDA and CDR2 is SQIVND (reference sequence). This CDR3 has 15 amino acids. V lost 7 bases and J lost 0, with 13 bases in between. The CDR3 is CASTQDRDSYNEQFF. For the CDR3, the DNA is TGTGCCAGTACTCAGGACCGGGACTCCTACAATGAGCAGTTCTTC.

This clone was seen a handful of times. This chain joins TRBV6-6 and TRBJ2-5; D remains ambiguous. Trimming removed 6 bases from V and 3 bases from J, with 8 bases in between. There are 12 residues in the CDR3. Germline lookup yields CDR1 MNHNY and CDR2 SVGAGI (reference sequence). DNA of the CDR3: TGTGCCAGCAGACCGGTGGAAGAGACCCAGTACTTC. Residues: CASRPVEETQYF.

This clone has more than one count but fewer than ten. The chain recombines TRBV19 with TRBJ2-5; 7 nucleotides align to TRBD2. Germline CDR1 is LNHDA and CDR2 is SQIVND (reference sequence). The CDR3 runs to 14 residues. V gave up 6 bases and J gave up 5 bases; unmatched junction bases: 9. The CDR3 nucleotides read TGTGCCAGTAGCATCCGGGACTATGGCGAGACCCAGTACTTC. It yields the protein CASSIRDYGETQYF.

This clone was counted only a few times. The chain links TRBV5-1 to TRBJ1-2, with 9 positions matching TRBD1. The V gene's germline CDR1 is SGHRS and CDR2 YFSETQ. The CDR3 runs 16 residues. V lost 1 base to trimming and J lost 3 bases; unmatched junction nucleotides: 7. CDR3 amino acids: CASSLRQGDSDYGYTF. The DNA of the CDR3 is TGCGCCAGCAGCTTGAGACAGGGGGATTCGGACTATGGCTACACCTTC.